Shown below are 14 T cell receptor beta chains from a single sample sequenced in a study of blood T cell repertoires in COVID-19. Clones were read by immunoSEQ multiplex PCR, and TCRdb kept only the in-frame ones, dropping some. The profile shows roughly 250,000 clones, roughly 85% of them singletons. The material sequenced was PBMCs or T cells enriched from blood (not recorded which). The receptors here all came from a woman in her thirties or forties who had been exposed to COVID-19.

This chain links TRBV12-5 with TRBJ2-6, with D perhaps TRBD2 (6 bases). In germline, CDR1 is LGHNT, CDR2 FRNRAP. V lost 2 bases and J 0 bases, leaving 17 bases between the germline ends. The CDR3 has 19 amino acids. The CDR3 reads CASGLSAGPRSSGANVLTF. In DNA form, the CDR3 reads TGTGCTAGTGGTTTGTCCGCGGGACCCAGGAGCTCTGGGGCCAACGTCCTGACTTTC. The full variable domain, with the rest looked up from reference TRBV12-5 and TRBJ2-6, is DARVTQTPRHKVTEMGQEVTMRCQPILGHNTVFWYRQTMMQGLELLAYFRNRAPLDDSGMPKDRFSAEMPDATLATLKIQPSEPRDSAVYFCASGLSAGPRSSGANVLTFGAGSRLTVL.

The chain joins TRBV2 to TRBJ1-3, with D possibly matching TRBD1 (5 bases). With 5 bases removed from V and 4 bases from J, the gap between germline ends came to 9 bases. This CDR3 has 13 amino acids. The germline V gene has CDR1 SNHLY and CDR2 FYNNEI. CDR3: CASSNYRGNTIYF. In DNA, the CDR3 is TGTGCCAGCAGTAATTACAGGGGAAACACCATATATTTT.

J is TRBJ1-1 and V is TRBV5-5; D gene uncertain. The V gene's germline CDR1 is SGHKS and CDR2 YYEKEE (reference sequence). The CDR3 extends over 14 amino acids. The V end was cut by 0 bases, the J end by 1 base, with 7 bases between. The CDR3 DNA is TGTGCCAGCAGCTTGGGGGCGGGGAACACTGAAGCTTTCTTT. The encoded protein is CASSLGAGNTEAFF.

This chain links TRBV3-1 (or the pseudogene TRBV3-2) with TRBJ2-5; D is unclear. CDR3 length: 14 residues. The germline CDR1 and CDR2 sequences are LGHDT and YNNKEL (reference sequence). V gave up 0 bases and J gave up 5 bases, with 10 bases separating them. CDR3 DNA: TGTGCCAGCAGCCAAGAAAGCGTGCGGGAGACCCAGTACTTC. This translates into CASSQESVRETQYF.

The chain employs TRBV18 and TRBJ1-5, with a possible D match to TRBD1 (5 bases). Germline V gene lookup returns CDR1 KGHSH and CDR2 LQKENI. Trimming stripped 3 bases from V and 5 bases from J, with 14 bases between. The CDR3 loop spans 15 amino acids. DNA of the CDR3: TGTGCCAGCTCACCCTTAGAGGGGAGGGATCAGCCCCAGCATTTT. The encoded protein is CASSPLEGRDQPQHF.

The V call is TRBV5-4, the J call TRBJ2-2; possible D gene TRBD2, 5 bases. Trimming removed 0 bases at V and 5 bases at J, with 11 bases between. This CDR3 has 15 residues. The germline V gene encodes CDR1 SGHNT and CDR2 YYREEE (reference sequence). CDR3 nucleotides: TGTGCCAGCAGCTTGGGAGGGCAGAATACCGGGGAGCTGTTTTTT. Protein sequence: CASSLGGQNTGELFF.

V gene TRBV2 combines with J gene TRBJ1-2, with TRBD1 matching over 9 bases. The CDR3 is made up of 14 amino acids. J was trimmed by 8 bases and V by 11 bases; bases with no gene match: 15. Per germline, CDR1 SNHLY and CDR2 FYNNEI. As DNA, the CDR3 is TGTGCCCGAGAGGGACAGGGCGTGAGAGGGGGCTACACCTTC. Its translation is CAREGQGVRGGYTF.

The chain employs TRBV5-6 and TRBJ1-5, with D maybe TRBD1 (5 bases). The CDR3 covers 15 residues. CDR1 SGHDT and CDR2 YYEEEE come from the germline V gene. V dropped 3 bases and J dropped 6 bases, with 16 bases sitting between them. Written as DNA, the CDR3 is TGTGCCAGCAGCTCTCAGGGCAGGGATGGTCAGCCCCAGCATTTT. It encodes CASSSQGRDGQPQHF.

V gene TRBV4-1 combines with J gene TRBJ2-1; 11 bases agree with TRBD2. Looked up from germline, CDR1 is MGHRA and CDR2 is YSYEKL. The V and J ends lost 4 bases and 9 bases, in that order; junction bases with no gene match: 11. The CDR3 is 16 amino acids. The CDR3 spells CASSPRGSGGAGEQFF. The CDR3 DNA reads as TGCGCCAGCAGCCCCCGAGGTAGCGGGGGGGCGGGTGAGCAGTTCTTC.

The rearrangement uses TRBV25-1 and TRBJ1-2; 9 bases match TRBD1. From germline, CDR1 is MGHDK and CDR2 SYGVNS. CDR3 size: 15 residues. The trim removed 3 bases at V and 6 bases at J, leaving 8 bases unmatched. The CDR3 region has the DNA TGTGCCAGCAGTGAGCCCGGGACAGGGAAGAATGGCTACACCTTC. Translating gives CASSEPGTGKNGYTF.

This chain connects TRBV29-1 to TRBJ1-2; a possible D gene is TRBD1 (5 bases). The CDR3 runs to 12 residues. Per the germline V gene, CDR1 is SQVTM and CDR2 is ANQGSEA. The ends were cut back, 4 bases at V and 7 bases at J, with 13 bases in the middle. Here the CDR3 reads CSVVEGAFGYTF. In DNA, the CDR3 is TGCAGCGTTGTCGAAGGGGCATTTGGCTACACCTTC.

A single count supports this clone. V is TRBV4-1 and J is TRBJ2-2; 8 positions agree with TRBD1. The CDR3 covers 17 residues. Losses at the gene ends were 0 bases for V and 7 bases for J; bases not matched to a gene: 10. CDR1 MGHRA and CDR2 YSYEKL come from the germline V gene. The CDR3 DNA reads TGCGCCAGCAGCCAAGAGGTAACAGGGGGACGGATCGGGGAGCTGTTTTTT. This codes for CASSQEVTGGRIGELFF.

This clone was picked up one time. The genes are TRBV20-1 and TRBJ1-2; D possibly corresponds to TRBD1 (6 bases). From germline, CDR1 is DFQATT and CDR2 SNEGSKA (reference sequence). V was pared by 4 bases and J by 11 bases, with 11 bases between. The CDR3 is 10 residues long. The CDR3, as DNA: TGCAGTGCTAAAGGACAGTTTTACACCTTC. Its translation is CSAKGQFYTF.

This clone has just one count. This chain connects TRBV18 to TRBJ2-7, with D perhaps TRBD1 (6 bases). Germline CDR1 and CDR2: KGHSH and LQKENI. The V gene lost 4 bases and the J gene lost 6 bases, with 16 bases spanning the gap. This CDR3 has 14 amino acids. CDR3 DNA sequence: TGTGCCAGCTCACGAACAGGGTTTGAGCGCGAGCAGTACTTC. It is translated as CASSRTGFEREQYF.